A single sample gave rise to the 6 T cell receptor beta chains below, sequenced in a study of cytomegalovirus exposure and HLA in healthy donors. The PCR was carried out with 60 Vbeta primers and 13 Jbeta primers. Libraries were prepared by immunoSEQ multiplex PCR; TCRdb keeps only in-frame clonotypes and omits some of them. The table has 100,000 to 150,000 clones, around 77% seen once; the top ten hold 4.2%. Sequenced input: PBMCs. All receptors derive from a male donor in good health and CMV-seropositive.

The rearrangement uses TRBV19 and TRBJ2-1; 13 bases fit TRBD2. CDR1 and CDR2 (germline): LNHDA, SQIVND (reference sequence). V shed 1 base and J 6 bases; nucleotides not matched to a gene: 3. The CDR3 is 16 residues long. The CDR3, as DNA: TGTGCCAGTAGTATAGGGGGACTAGCGGGACGCAATGAGCAGTTCTTC. Translated, it gives CASSIGGLAGRNEQFF.

CDR3: CAMQPTGGNYGYTF. CDR3 nucleotides: TGTGCCATGCAGCCCACGGGGGGTAACTATGGCTACACCTTC. The chain combines TRBV28 with TRBJ1-2, with a tentative D call TRBD1 (5 bases). Germline-derived CDR1 and CDR2 are MDHEN and SYDVKM. This CDR3 is built from 14 residues. V was pared by 10 bases and J by 1 base, with 16 bases between.

This rearrangement joins TRBV7-9 to TRBJ2-5; 14 positions match TRBD2. There are 18 residues in the CDR3. The germline V gene encodes CDR1 SEHNR and CDR2 FQNEAQ (reference sequence). V dropped 4 bases and J dropped 1; count of bases not matched to a gene: 8. The CDR3 sequence is CASSSGTSGRPIQETQYF. CDR3 DNA: TGTGCCAGCAGCTCGGGGACTAGCGGGAGACCGATCCAAGAGACCCAGTACTTC.

The chain combines TRBV11-2 with TRBJ2-1; 10 nucleotides match TRBD1. Trimming cost V 5 bases and J 6 bases; bases outside gene matches: 10. Germline V gives CDR1 SGHAT, CDR2 FQNNGV. This CDR3 contains 16 residues. CDR3 bases: TGTGCCAGCAGCCCTAACCGGGACAGGGGAGTCAATGAGCAGTTCTTC. This codes for CASSPNRDRGVNEQFF. Full variable domain (remainder filled in from reference TRBV11-2 and TRBJ2-1): EAGVAQSPRYKIIEKRQSVAFWCNPISGHATLYWYQQILGQGPKLLIQFQNNGVVDDSQLPKDRFSAERLKGVDSTLKIQPAKLEDSAVYLCASSPNRDRGVNEQFFGPGTRLTVL.

The table lists this clone with a few counts. The chain combines TRBV9 with TRBJ2-7; the match to TRBD1 covers 10 bases. The trim removed 3 bases at V and 6 bases at J, leaving 6 bases unmatched. Germline V gives CDR1 SGDLS, CDR2 YYNGEE. The CDR3 has 14 residues. CDR3 sequence reads: CASSDDRGLGEQYF. In DNA form, the CDR3 reads TGTGCCAGCAGCGACGACAGGGGGCTGGGCGAGCAGTACTTC.

The genes are TRBV5-1 and TRBJ2-3; TRBD1 matches at 7 bases. The CDR3 runs 14 residues. CDR1 SGHRS and CDR2 YFSETQ come from the germline V gene. After removal of 3 bases from V and 2 bases from J, the junction contained 3 bases not matched to a gene. The CDR3 DNA is TGCGCCAGCAGCTCCGGGACAGCCACAGATACGCAGTATTTT. It is translated as CASSSGTATDTQYF. Combining the CDR3 with reference TRBV5-1 and TRBJ2-3 gives the whole variable domain KAGVTQTPRYLIKTRGQQVTLSCSPISGHRSVSWYQQTPGQGLQFLFEYFSETQRNKGNFPGRFSGRQFSNSRSEMNVSTLELGDSALYLCASSSGTATDTQYFGPGTRLTVL.